Listed below are T cell receptor beta chains from one sample, sequenced in a study of technical replicates of blood from a handful of donors. The data were produced by immunoSEQ multiplex PCR, yet TCRdb's version contains in-frame clones alone and is incomplete. The table includes 60,000 to 90,000 clones, about 92% detected once. The sample taken for sequencing was T cells isolated from PBMCs. The receptors here all came from a human donor in good health. Both conserved end residues are part of each CDR3. A D gene is named only where the DNA matches it firmly. The listing skips clone size in some rows; elsewhere it reads once, few, many or a size class.

CDR3aa,CDR3nt,abundance,v_gene,j_gene,d_gene
CASSYSSGQEINEQYF,TGTGCCAGCAGTTACTCGTCGGGACAGGAGATCAACGAGCAGTACTTC,-,TRBV6-6,TRBJ2-7,TRBD1
CASSYRVSGGYTF,TGTGCCAGCAGTTACAGGGTATCGGGTGGCTACACCTTC,-,TRBV27,TRBJ1-2,-
CASSGAGHSNQPQHF,TGTGCCAGCAGCGGTGCCGGTCATAGCAATCAGCCCCAGCATTTT,once,TRBV7-2,TRBJ1-5,-
CASTWGVTLGSYEQYF,TGTGCCAGCACTTGGGGGGTGACTTTGGGCTCCTACGAGCAGTACTTC,-,TRBV7-9,TRBJ2-7,-
CAAQGQGHYQPQHF,TGTGCCGCCCAAGGACAGGGCCACTATCAGCCCCAGCATTTT,-,TRBV28,TRBJ1-5,TRBD1
CASSLSGRYLAEQYF,TGTGCCAGCAGCTTGAGTGGGCGATACCTCGCCGAGCAGTACTTC,-,TRBV5-6,TRBJ2-7,-
CASSGLADRAEQFF,TGTGCCAGTAGCGGACTAGCGGATAGGGCTGAGCAGTTCTTC,-,TRBV19,TRBJ2-1,TRBD2
CASSYRAGELFF,TGTGCCAGCAGTTACCGCGCCGGGGAGCTGTTTTTT,once,TRBV6-5,TRBJ2-2,-
CASRPTTVPNYGYTF,TGTGCCAGCAGGCCTACAACAGTACCTAACTATGGCTACACCTTC,few,TRBV27,TRBJ1-2,-
CASSGTGGTGNTIYF,TGTGCCAGCAGTGGGACAGGGGGAACTGGAAACACCATATATTTT,-,TRBV6-1,TRBJ1-3,TRBD1
CASTRSMNTEAFF,TGTGCCAGTACGAGGAGTATGAACACTGAAGCTTTCTTT,-,TRBV19,TRBJ1-1,-
CASRNTGRNYGYTF,TGTGCCAGTAGGAACACAGGGCGGAACTATGGCTACACCTTC,-,TRBV19,TRBJ1-2,-
CATSSALLGTSSYEQYF,TGTGCCACCAGCAGTGCCCTCCTCGGGACTAGCTCCTACGAGCAGTACTTC,-,TRBV15,TRBJ2-7,TRBD2
CASSWGGLAGDETQYF,TGTGCCAGCAGCTGGGGGGGACTAGCGGGAGACGAGACCCAGTACTTC,-,TRBV5-4,TRBJ2-5,TRBD2
CASSQASSYEQYF,TGTGCCAGCAGCCAAGCGTCCAGCTACGAGCAGTACTTC,-,TRBV4-2,TRBJ2-7,-
CSVAAGGANGYTF,TGCAGCGTTGCGGCAGGGGGCGCGAACGGCTACACCTTC,-,TRBV29-1,TRBJ1-2,TRBD1
CAWDPSGNTEAFF,TGTGCCTGGGATCCTTCGGGGAACACTGAAGCTTTCTTT,-,TRBV30,TRBJ1-1,-
CASSTKMDRGNSYEQYF,TGTGCCAGCAGCACCAAGATGGACAGGGGAAATTCCTACGAGCAGTACTTC,-,TRBV11-2,TRBJ2-7,TRBD1
CASKGQGGTYEQYF,TGTGCCTCAAAAGGACAGGGCGGGACCTACGAGCAGTACTTC,-,TRBV30,TRBJ2-7,TRBD1
CASTPGQGNIQYF,TGTGCCAGCACCCCGGGACAGGGGAACATTCAGTACTTC,-,TRBV2,TRBJ2-4,TRBD1
CASSPPGSYEQYF,TGTGCCAGCAGCCCCCCGGGAAGCTACGAGCAGTACTTC,-,TRBV11-1,TRBJ2-7,-
CASSPQENQPQHF,TGTGCCAGCAGCCCACAGGAGAATCAGCCCCAGCATTTT,-,TRBV7-6,TRBJ1-5,-
CASSPSGVGYGYTF,TGTGCCAGCAGCCCGTCAGGGGTGGGCTATGGCTACACCTTC,-,TRBV9,TRBJ1-2,-
CASGRDTEAFF,TGTGCCAGCGGCCGGGACACTGAAGCTTTCTTT,once,TRBV27,TRBJ1-1,-
CASSVDRGSDTGELFF,TGTGCCAGCAGCGTAGATCGGGGGTCGGACACCGGGGAGCTGTTTTTT,-,TRBV9,TRBJ2-2,-
CASRSVSYNEQFF,TGTGCCTCCCGCAGCGTTTCCTACAATGAGCAGTTCTTC,once,TRBV30,TRBJ2-1,-
CASSEETASNQPQHF,TGTGCCAGCAGTGAAGAGACAGCGAGCAATCAGCCCCAGCATTTT,-,TRBV2,TRBJ1-5,-
CASSIGTGATDTQYF,TGTGCCAGCAGCATCGGGACAGGGGCCACAGATACGCAGTATTTT,-,TRBV5-4,TRBJ2-3,TRBD1
CASSVSGMYNEQFF,TGTGCCAGCAGCGTTAGCGGGATGTACAATGAGCAGTTCTTC,once,TRBV9,TRBJ2-1,TRBD2
CASSSRSANEKLFF,TGTGCCAGCAGTAGCAGGTCCGCTAATGAAAAACTGTTTTTT,-,TRBV27,TRBJ1-4,-
CASSGWTSGSNNEQFF,TGTGCCAGCAGTGGTTGGACTAGCGGGAGTAATAATGAGCAGTTCTTC,-,TRBV6-1,TRBJ2-1,TRBD2
CASSVPDFGSGNTIYF,TGTGCCAGCAGTGTACCGGACTTTGGCTCTGGAAACACCATATATTTT,-,TRBV2,TRBJ1-3,-
CASRGQGTDTQYF,TGTGCCAGCAGAGGACAGGGCACAGATACGCAGTATTTT,-,TRBV7-9,TRBJ2-3,TRBD1
CASSEGQGGTEAFF,TGTGCCAGTAGTGAAGGACAGGGGGGCACTGAAGCTTTCTTT,-,TRBV19,TRBJ1-1,TRBD1
CASTSRRGTDTQYF,TGCGCCAGCACCTCGCGGCGGGGCACAGATACGCAGTATTTT,-,TRBV5-1,TRBJ2-3,-
CASSLSGNYNEQFF,TGTGCCAGCAGCTTGAGCGGGAACTACAATGAGCAGTTCTTC,-,TRBV5-4,TRBJ2-1,TRBD2
CASSLPEGNIHEQYF,TGCGCCAGCAGCTTACCCGAGGGCAATATCCACGAGCAGTACTTC,-,TRBV5-1,TRBJ2-7,-
CASRWGQGALYGYTF,-,-,TRBV28,TRBJ1-2,-
CASNYRGLGEAFF,TGTGCCAGCAATTACAGGGGGCTGGGTGAAGCTTTCTTT,-,TRBV6-5,TRBJ1-1,TRBD1
CASSTSRTGSVEGYGYTF,TGTGCCAGCAGCACGAGTCGAACAGGGAGTGTCGAGGGCTATGGCTACACCTTC,once,TRBV9,TRBJ1-2,-
CASSPGQGARYEQYF,TGCGCCAGCAGCCCGGGACAGGGGGCTAGGTACGAGCAGTACTTC,once,TRBV4-1,TRBJ2-7,TRBD1
CASTLQGSYGYTF,TGTGCCAGCACCTTACAGGGGAGCTATGGCTACACCTTC,-,TRBV7-9,TRBJ1-2,TRBD1
CASSRGRGERAYEQYF,TGTGCCAGCTCTCGAGGAAGGGGCGAGAGAGCTTACGAGCAGTACTTC,-,TRBV25-1,TRBJ2-7,-
CSYPGSVFSYNEQFF,TGCAGCTACCCCGGGAGCGTCTTCTCCTACAATGAGCAGTTCTTC,-,TRBV29-1,TRBJ2-1,-
CASSFSRGAYGYTF,TGTGCCAGCAGTTTCTCTCGGGGGGCGTATGGCTACACCTTC,-,TRBV27,TRBJ1-2,-
CASSPREASGGSYEQYF,TGTGCCAGCAGCCCGCGGGAGGCCTCAGGAGGGTCCTACGAGCAGTACTTC,-,TRBV13,TRBJ2-7,TRBD2
CASSYGSKNIQYF,TGTGCCAGCAGTTACGGCTCCAAAAACATTCAGTACTTC,-,TRBV6-5,TRBJ2-4,-
CASSTSGRPNNEQFF,TGTGCCAGCAGTACTAGCGGGAGGCCGAACAATGAGCAGTTCTTC,-,TRBV9,TRBJ2-1,TRBD2
CASSDGPGSNEQYF,TGTGCCAGCAGTGATGGTCCAGGGTCGAACGAGCAGTACTTC,once,TRBV25-1,TRBJ2-7,-
CASSEPGQGRYEQFF,TGCGCCAGCAGCGAACCGGGACAGGGTAGGTATGAGCAGTTCTTC,-,TRBV4-1,TRBJ2-1,TRBD1
CASSLEQEEDEQYF,TGTGCCAGCAGCTTGGAGCAGGAAGAAGACGAGCAGTACTTC,-,TRBV5-5,TRBJ2-7,-